This is a list of T cell receptor beta chains from one sample in a study of blood T cell repertoires in COVID-19. TCRdb's copy holds only in-frame clones and misses some; the assay was immunoSEQ multiplex PCR. The sample carries 350,000 to 450,000 clones, roughly nine tenths recorded once. Source material: PBMCs or T cells enriched from blood (not recorded which). These receptors came from a man aged 25 to 40 who had recovered from COVID-19. Both conserved end residues are part of each CDR3. D genes are given only for firm matches. Expanded clones get a size class; other rows say once, few or many, or leave the size out.

j_gene: TRBJ2-7
v_gene: TRBV7-6
abundance: .
d_gene: .
CDR3nt: TGTGCCAGCAGCCCTCAGGCGACGGGGGCCTACGAGCAGTACTTC
CDR3aa: CASSPQATGAYEQYF

j_gene: TRBJ1-5
v_gene: TRBV15
abundance: .
d_gene: .
CDR3nt: TGTGCCACCAGCAGAGGGGGGGAGGTGATTCAGCCCCAGCATTTT
CDR3aa: CATSRGGEVIQPQHF

j_gene: TRBJ1-2
v_gene: TRBV19
abundance: .
d_gene: .
CDR3nt: TGTGCCAGTAGTCGGCCCGGGTCGGGAGGCTACACCTTC
CDR3aa: CASSRPGSGGYTF

j_gene: TRBJ1-5
v_gene: TRBV28
abundance: .
d_gene: .
CDR3nt: TGTGCCAGCTCACCCCCGGGGCAGGGGCACTATCAGCCCCAGCATTTT
CDR3aa: CASSPPGQGHYQPQHF

j_gene: TRBJ1-2
v_gene: TRBV28
abundance: once
d_gene: .
CDR3nt: TGTGCCAGCAGGAGTAACTATGGCTACACCTTC
CDR3aa: CASRSNYGYTF

j_gene: TRBJ1-5
v_gene: TRBV7-2
abundance: .
d_gene: .
CDR3nt: TGTGCCAGCAGCACACAGGGCGGACAGCCCCAGCATTTT
CDR3aa: CASSTQGGQPQHF

j_gene: TRBJ1-3
v_gene: TRBV4-1
abundance: .
d_gene: TRBD1
CDR3nt: TGCGCCAGCAGCCAAGATCGGGCAGGGGGCAGGACTGGAAACACCATATATTTT
CDR3aa: CASSQDRAGGRTGNTIYF

j_gene: TRBJ2-1
v_gene: TRBV7-2
abundance: .
d_gene: .
CDR3nt: TGTGCCAGCAGCTTTCGGGGTGGACTTAACAATGAGCAGTTCTTC
CDR3aa: CASSFRGGLNNEQFF

j_gene: TRBJ2-1
v_gene: TRBV3-1/TRBV3-2
abundance: .
d_gene: TRBD2
CDR3nt: TGTGCCAGCAGCCTCCCTGTGGGGAGCGGGGGGGGTGAGCAGTTCTTC
CDR3aa: CASSLPVGSGGGEQFF

j_gene: TRBJ2-1
v_gene: TRBV9
abundance: .
d_gene: .
CDR3nt: TGTGCCAGCAGCGCCCATTACAATGAGCAGTTCTTC
CDR3aa: CASSAHYNEQFF

j_gene: TRBJ2-3
v_gene: TRBV15
abundance: .
d_gene: .
CDR3nt: TGTGCCACCAGCAGAGCCCCTCGGTTTGGCGGGGGCACAGATACGCAGTATTTT
CDR3aa: CATSRAPRFGGGTDTQYF

j_gene: TRBJ1-6
v_gene: TRBV6-5
abundance: .
d_gene: TRBD1
CDR3nt: TGTGCCAGCACCAGAGGACAGGGGAATTCACCCCTCCACTTT
CDR3aa: CASTRGQGNSPLHF

j_gene: TRBJ2-2
v_gene: TRBV5-1
abundance: .
d_gene: TRBD2
CDR3nt: TGCGCCAGCAGTCCGGGATATCTCGGGCGGGAGAGCGTCACCGGGGAGCTGTTTTTT
CDR3aa: CASSPGYLGRESVTGELFF

j_gene: TRBJ1-2
v_gene: TRBV6-1
abundance: .
d_gene: .
CDR3nt: TGTGCCAGCAGTGAAGTGGAACCGGGGGGCTACACCTTC
CDR3aa: CASSEVEPGGYTF

j_gene: TRBJ1-2
v_gene: TRBV12-5
abundance: .
d_gene: TRBD1
CDR3nt: TGTGCTAGTGGTCGGACAGGGACGTTTAGTGGCACCTTC
CDR3aa: CASGRTGTFSGTF